This passage covers 22 T cell receptor beta chains from one sample sequenced in a study of CD4 T cells in relation to SARS-CoV-2 and coronaviruses. What these receptors recognize is not known. Before the COVID-19 pandemic, during about 2011-2019, CD4+ T cells were taken from unexposed donors. After around nine days of culture, CD4+ T cells were isolated. The assay was immunoSEQ multiplex PCR, and TCRdb's table has in-frame clones only and misses some. The sample lists around 24,000 clones; about 79% were seen once. Sequences were obtained from CD4+ T cells from PBMCs, cultured in vitro. Receptors were obtained from a human donor in good health.

This clone was found a few times. The chain couples TRBV5-4 to TRBJ2-3; D gene uncertain. Looked up from germline, CDR1 is SGHNT and CDR2 is YYREEE (reference sequence). Trimming pared 0 bases from V and 3 bases from J, leaving 2 bases between. The CDR3 is made up of 12 amino acids. The chain's CDR3 is CASSLETDTQYF. The CDR3 DNA is TGTGCCAGCAGCTTGGAGACAGATACGCAGTATTTT.

This chain links TRBV18 with TRBJ2-7, with TRBD2 matching 7 bases. CDR3 size: 16 residues. V was pared by 2 bases and J by 0 bases, with 7 bases of the junction left unmatched. Germline loops: CDR1 KGHSH, CDR2 LQKENI. This chain's CDR3 is CASSPGLDESSYEQYF. The DNA of the CDR3 is TGTGCCAGCTCACCAGGACTAGACGAAAGCTCCTACGAGCAGTACTTC.

For the CDR3, the DNA is TGCAGCGTCCAATCGACAGGGGGCGACTATGGCTACACCTTC. Its translation is CSVQSTGGDYGYTF. The J gene is TRBJ1-2, the V gene TRBV29-1; TRBD1 agrees at 10 bases. Losses at the gene ends were 6 bases for V and 3 bases for J; bases not matched to a gene: 7. Germline-derived CDR1 and CDR2 are SQVTM and ANQGSEA. The CDR3 extends over 14 amino acids.

This clone was detected a few times. Here the CDR3 reads CASKGTGVTGELFF. The CDR3 coding sequence is TGTGCCAGCAAGGGGACAGGGGTTACCGGGGAGCTGTTTTTT. This chain uses TRBV6-6 with TRBJ2-2, with 10 bases identical to TRBD1. This CDR3 has 14 amino acids. The germline CDR1 and CDR2 sequences are MNHNY and SVGAGI (reference sequence). Trimming cost V 7 bases and J 5 bases; bases outside gene matches: 4.

The J gene is TRBJ1-2, the V gene TRBV19, with TRBD1 matching 7 bases. The ends lost 2 bases at V and 6 bases at J; junction bases unmatched: 3. The germline V gene has CDR1 LNHDA and CDR2 SQIVND (reference sequence). CDR3 length: 13 residues. In DNA form, the CDR3 reads TGTGCCAGTAGTATAATTAGGGGGCATGGCTACACCTTC. It translates to CASSIIRGHGYTF.

The chain couples TRBV27 to TRBJ1-1; D gene ambiguous. Germline loops: CDR1 MNHEY, CDR2 SMNVEV (reference sequence). V lost 2 bases to trimming and J lost 3 bases, with 7 bases between them. CDR3 length equals 13 residues. The CDR3: CASSLRSHTEAFF. CDR3 DNA: TGTGCCAGCAGTTTACGGTCCCACACTGAAGCTTTCTTT.

The chain joins TRBV29-1 to TRBJ1-1; 8 nucleotides match TRBD1. The germline V gene encodes CDR1 SQVTM and CDR2 ANQGSEA. The V gene end was trimmed by 3 bases and the J gene end by 3 bases; junction bases not matched to a gene: 6. CDR3 length: 14 amino acids. Here the CDR3 reads CSVDPRQGYTEAFF. In nucleotides, the CDR3 is TGCAGCGTTGACCCGCGACAGGGGTACACTGAAGCTTTCTTT. Complete variable domain (other parts from reference TRBV29-1 and TRBJ1-1): SAVISQKPSRDICQRGTSLTIQCQVDSQVTMMFWYRQQPGQSLTLIATANQGSEATYESGFVIDKFPISRPNLTFSTLTVSNMSPEDSSIYLCSVDPRQGYTEAFFGQGTRLTVV.

The genes are TRBV28 and TRBJ2-3; TRBD2 is a possible D gene (5 bases). Germline V lookup: CDR1 MDHEN, CDR2 SYDVKM. V shed 7 bases and J shed 6 bases, with 8 bases lying between them. This CDR3 has 11 amino acids. CDR3 amino acids: CASISGDTQYF. Here the CDR3 DNA reads TGTGCCAGCATCAGCGGCGATACGCAGTATTTT.

This CDR3 is CASSSSRVHGYTF. CDR3 bases: TGTGCCAGCAGTTCCTCCAGGGTCCATGGCTACACCTTC. The chain has TRBV27 and TRBJ1-2, with TRBD1 as a possible D gene (5 bases). The V and J ends lost 4 bases and 6 bases respectively, with 12 bases between them. CDR1 MNHEY and CDR2 SMNVEV come from the germline V gene (reference sequence). The CDR3 loop spans 13 amino acids.

CDR3: CASSSPGGPTNEKLFF. CDR3 sequence (DNA): TGTGCCAGCAGTTCCCCAGGGGGACCAACTAATGAAAAACTGTTTTTT. The rearrangement uses TRBV6-2 or TRBV6-3 and TRBJ1-4; 7 bases agree with TRBD1. Looked up from germline, CDR1 is MNHEY and CDR2 is SVGEGT. V lost 4 bases to trimming and J lost 0 bases; unmatched junction nucleotides: 5. The CDR3 spans 16 residues.

This sequence joins TRBV28 and TRBJ2-7; 9 bases map to TRBD1. This CDR3 contains 13 residues. The ends lost 6 bases at V and 6 bases at J; junction bases unmatched: 6. CDR1 and CDR2 from the germline V gene are MDHEN and SYDVKM. CDR3 nucleotide sequence: TGTGCCAGCAGAAAAACAGGGGGCGCCGAGCAGTACTTC. Residues: CASRKTGGAEQYF.

The rearrangement joins TRBV21-1 to TRBJ2-4; TRBD1, the table's D call, was not compared with the DNA. TRBV21-1 is a known pseudogene. This CDR3 is 12 amino acids long. The CDR3 DNA reads TGTGCCAGCGGGGGCAGAAGGAACATTCAGTACTTC. This gives the protein CASGGRRNIQYF.

CDR3 amino acids: CASSVQGADGYTF. The CDR3 nucleotides are TGTGCCAGTAGTGTACAGGGGGCTGATGGCTACACCTTC. The rearrangement uses TRBV19 and TRBJ1-2; TRBD1 matches at 9 bases. The V and J ends lost 5 bases and 6 bases, in that order; junction bases with no gene match: 4. CDR1 is LNHDA, CDR2 SQIVND, per germline (reference sequence). The CDR3 extends over 13 amino acids.

This clone was detected only a few times. The gene calls are TRBV12-3 or TRBV12-4 and TRBJ1-1; D remains unclear. The CDR3 runs 11 residues. V gave up 3 bases and J gave up 2 bases, with 1 base separating them. The CDR3 here is CASSFNTEAFF. The CDR3 coding sequence is TGTGCCAGCAGTTTTAACACTGAAGCTTTCTTT.

This chain connects TRBV7-8 to TRBJ1-2; TRBD1 matches at 7 bases. J gave up 6 bases and V 5 bases, and 9 bases lay outside the gene matches. Germline assignment: CDR1 SGHVS and CDR2 FQNEAQ. The CDR3 covers 14 residues. CDR3 loop: CASSRIRQGNGYTF. CDR3 nucleotides: TGTGCCAGCAGCCGAATCAGACAGGGAAATGGCTACACCTTC.

For the CDR3, the DNA is TGTGCCAGCATCCTGGGACAGGGGAACTATGGCTACACCTTC. Its protein is CASILGQGNYGYTF. The chain uses TRBV6-5 and TRBJ1-2; TRBD1 agrees at 10 bases. This CDR3 has 14 residues. The germline V gene encodes CDR1 MNHEY and CDR2 SVGAGI. V was clipped by 7 bases and J by 2 bases; unmatched bases: 4.

This chain joins TRBV7-3 and TRBJ2-6, with a weak D call TRBD2 (5 bases). The length of the CDR3 is 15 residues. Germline values: CDR1 SGHTA, CDR2 FQGTGA. V lost 2 bases and J 2 bases, leaving 7 bases between the germline ends. Here the CDR3 DNA reads TGTGCCAGCAGCTTAGACGGGGCTGGGGCCAACGTCCTGACTTTC. Translated, it gives CASSLDGAGANVLTF.

In this sample, this clone turned up once. The CDR3 DNA follows: TGTGCCAGCAGTGAAACGGGCAGGGGGAATTCACCCCTCCACTTT. Protein: CASSETGRGNSPLHF. The J gene is TRBJ1-6, the V gene TRBV2, with TRBD1 identical over 7 bases. CDR3 size: 15 residues. J gave up 7 bases and V 2 bases, and 5 bases lay outside the gene matches. Germline V CDR1 and CDR2: SNHLY, FYNNEI.

V gene TRBV10-2 combines with J gene TRBJ2-7, with D maybe TRBD1 (7 bases). V dropped 7 bases and J dropped 1 base, with 20 bases sitting between them. This CDR3 is built from 16 residues. Germline V lookup: CDR1 WSHSY, CDR2 SAAADI. As DNA, the CDR3 is TGCGCCAGCATGAGGACAGGACTTAGCGGATCCTACGAGCAGTACTTC. Its translation is CASMRTGLSGSYEQYF.

The chain links TRBV7-2 to TRBJ1-5, with D uncertain. The length of the CDR3 is 15 residues. Per the germline V gene, CDR1 is SGHTA and CDR2 is FQGNSA. V was trimmed by 5 bases and J by 0 bases, leaving 11 bases between them. CDR3 protein: CASSPPGSSNQPQHF. CDR3 DNA sequence: TGTGCCAGCAGCCCGCCGGGAAGTAGCAATCAGCCCCAGCATTTT.

The chain links TRBV3-1 (or the pseudogene TRBV3-2) to TRBJ1-1, with D unclear. The CDR3 covers 14 residues. Looked up from germline, CDR1 is LGHDT and CDR2 is YNNKEL (reference sequence). V lost 4 bases to trimming and J lost 1 base, with 10 bases between them. DNA for the CDR3: TGTGCCAGCAGCCCAGCCGGATCGAACACTGAAGCTTTCTTT. Protein: CASSPAGSNTEAFF.

The chain uses TRBV5-1 and TRBJ2-3; possible D gene TRBD1, 5 bases. V was clipped by 3 bases and J by 0 bases, with 14 bases between them. The CDR3 length is 16 residues. Germline values: CDR1 SGHRS, CDR2 YFSETQ. As DNA, the CDR3 is TGCGCCAGCAGCTCTATTATTCAGGGCAGCACAGATACGCAGTATTTT. It specifies CASSSIIQGSTDTQYF.